The clone carrying this T cell receptor beta chain was detected a few times. Researchers made TCR beta libraries by using iRepertoire HTBI primers and running Arm-PCR on CDR3 regions. TCRdb re-called the multiplex PCR reads with MiXCR, one entry per CDR3 protein. The sample includes 450,000 to 650,000 distinct CDR3 sequences, roughly a sixth of them seen just once. Time point specified: newly diagnosed GD, antithyroid drugs for less than 3 months. RNA extracted from PBMCs served as the sequencing template. This specimen comes from a study of regulatory T cells in long-lasting Graves disease. These data are also associated with another study on T cells in Graves' hyperthyroidism and ophthalmopathy.

The TCR comes from a woman aged 35-60 years with Graves disease. Here the sequenced sample was peripheral blood mononuclear cells (PBMCs), taken at new diagnosis, from a patient treated with antithyroid drugs.

The CDR3 bases are TGTGCCACCAGTGAAACAGGGACGCAGCCCCAGCATTTT. It codes for CATSETGTQPQHF. The genes are TRBV24-1 and TRBJ1-5; tentative D call: TRBD1 (6 bases). The CDR3 covers 13 residues. Deletions cut 4 bases from V and 7 bases from J, with 10 bases between. Germline assignment: CDR1 KGHDR and CDR2 SFDVKD.